What follows are 26 T cell receptor beta chains derived from one specimen sequenced in a study of T-cell memory formation after mild COVID-19. One entry per CDR3 protein results from TCRdb running MiXCR on the 5' RACE reads. This table has 65,000 to 95,000 distinct CDR3 sequences, more than 10% appearing once. Sequencing was carried out using PBMCs or a T cell subset sorted from them (not recorded which). Receptors were obtained from a man younger than 35 who had mild COVID-19 (a few samples of this study predate the infection). Cell type and time point are not known.

A few counts support this clonotype. The chain has TRBV4-1 and TRBJ1-6, with 9 bases that match TRBD1. The CDR3 sequence is 16 residues long. Germline assignment: CDR1 MGHRA and CDR2 YSYEKL. V trimming: 6 bases; J trimming: 7 bases; junction bases outside the gene matches: 10. CDR3 region: CASSQTWTGVNSPLHF. CDR3 nucleotide sequence: TGCGCCAGCAGTCAGACCTGGACAGGGGTAAATTCACCCCTCCACTTT.

This clonotype has only a few counts. This chain links TRBV4-2 with TRBJ1-1, with unresolved D. The V gene's germline CDR1 is LGHNA and CDR2 YNFKEQ. The CDR3 length is 14 residues. Trimming took off 0 bases at V and 1 base at J, with 6 bases between the two ends. This CDR3 reads CASSQEFPNTEAFF. The CDR3 region has the DNA TGTGCCAGCAGCCAAGAATTTCCGAACACTGAAGCTTTCTTT.

This clonotype was recorded a few times. The J gene is TRBJ1-6, the V gene TRBV27; no definite D call. V was cut by 2 bases and J by 7 bases, with 9 bases left in between. CDR1 is MNHEY, CDR2 SMNVEV, per germline (reference sequence). The CDR3 sequence is 14 residues long. CDR3 sequence: CASSLNSANSPLHF. CDR3 sequence (DNA): TGTGCCAGCAGTTTAAATTCAGCGAATTCACCCCTCCACTTT.

This clonotype was picked up many times. The CDR3 sequence is CSVDWEQIQETQYF. As DNA, the CDR3 is TGCAGCGTTGATTGGGAACAGATCCAAGAGACCCAGTACTTC. The chain has TRBV29-1 and TRBJ2-5, with unresolved D. The CDR3 is 14 residues long. Trimming took 3 bases from V and 1 from J, leaving 12 bases between them. CDR1 and CDR2 from the germline V gene are SQVTM and ANQGSEA.

This clonotype was seen repeatedly, ten times or more. The chain has TRBV20-1 and TRBJ2-1, with D possibly matching TRBD1 (6 bases). CDR1 is DFQATT and CDR2 is SNEGSKA in the germline V gene (reference sequence). This CDR3 contains 14 residues. Between the trimmed V and J ends, which lost 5 bases and 0 bases, there was a span of 11 bases. CDR3 sequence (DNA): TGCAGTGCTGCCGGGACAAGCTCCTACAATGAGCAGTTCTTC. Translation gives CSAAGTSSYNEQFF.

CDR3 in amino acids: CASSYSGENYGYTF. In DNA form, the CDR3 reads TGTGCCAGCAGTTACTCTGGGGAGAACTATGGCTACACCTTC. This chain connects TRBV6-5 to TRBJ1-2; no clear D. The CDR3 has 14 residues. The V end was cut by 0 bases, the J end by 2 bases, with 7 bases between. Germline lookup yields CDR1 MNHEY and CDR2 SVGAGI.

This clonotype was observed a few times. This chain links TRBV2 with TRBJ2-7; a possible D gene is TRBD2 (6 bases). Trimming removed 4 bases at V and 6 bases at J, with 10 bases between. CDR3 length equals 12 residues. The V gene's germline CDR1 is SNHLY and CDR2 FYNNEI. The CDR3 DNA reads as TGTGCCAGCAGTGTAGAGGGAGGCGAGCAGTACGTC. Residues: CASSVEGGEQYV.

This clonotype has more than one count but fewer than ten. The genes are TRBV18 and TRBJ1-1; D not certain. Germline CDR1 reads KGHSH; CDR2 reads LQKENI. V lost 2 bases and J lost 6, with 10 bases in between. The CDR3 consists of 13 residues. The CDR3 coding sequence is TGTGCCAGCTCACCAAATGACCCCTCTGAAGCTTTCTTT. Translating it yields CASSPNDPSEAFF.

The chain recombines TRBV4-3 with TRBJ1-1; no clear D. Trimming took 0 bases from V and 6 from J, leaving 14 bases between them. This CDR3 is 15 amino acids long. CDR1 and CDR2 from the germline V gene are LGHNA and YSLEER. CDR3 DNA sequence: TGCGCCAGCAGCCAAGATGTCGCAGACCCAGCTGAAGCTTTCTTT. It encodes CASSQDVADPAEAFF.

This clonotype was found a few times. This chain connects TRBV7-2 to TRBJ2-3; unclear D gene. CDR1 and CDR2 (germline): SGHTA, FQGNSA. V was clipped by 3 bases and J by 2 bases, with 18 bases between them. This CDR3 contains 17 residues. In DNA form, the CDR3 reads TGTGCCAGCAGCTTCCCGGGCATCGACTTCTCCACAGATACGCAGTATTTT. Translation gives CASSFPGIDFSTDTQYF.

J is TRBJ1-5 and V is TRBV4-1, with no clear D. In germline, CDR1 is MGHRA, CDR2 YSYEKL. Trimming removed 0 bases from V and 7 bases from J, with 13 bases in between. The CDR3 totals 15 residues. DNA for the CDR3: TGCGCCAGCAGCCAAGATCGGAATCTCGCCCAGCCCCAGCATTTT. As protein: CASSQDRNLAQPQHF.

The sample holds a few counts of this clonotype. This chain joins TRBV7-9 and TRBJ2-3, with unresolved D. This CDR3 contains 15 residues. V was cut by 5 bases and J by 2 bases, with 14 bases left in between. CDR1 is SEHNR and CDR2 is FQNEAQ in the germline V gene (reference sequence). CDR3 sequence: CASSTTGNPTDTQYF. The CDR3 bases are TGTGCCAGCAGCACTACTGGGAACCCCACAGATACGCAGTATTTT.

The chain employs TRBV20-1 and TRBJ2-2; D possibly corresponds to TRBD2 (5 bases). The CDR3 sequence is 13 residues long. The ends were cut back, 5 bases at V and 1 base at J, with 8 bases in the middle. Germline CDR1 DFQATT, CDR2 SNEGSKA (reference sequence). CDR3 region: CSAEGKNTGELFF. As DNA, the CDR3 is TGCAGTGCTGAGGGAAAGAACACCGGGGAGCTGTTTTTT.

At least ten counts were recorded for this clonotype. The chain carries TRBV6-5 and TRBJ1-5; TRBD1 might be the D (6 bases). The ends were cut back, 6 bases at V and 6 bases at J, with 15 bases in the middle. The V gene's germline CDR1 is MNHEY and CDR2 SVGAGI. The CDR3 covers 14 residues. The CDR3 coding sequence is TGTGCCAGCAGCCCCTCGGACAGTCCTCAGCCCCAGCATTTT. Translation gives CASSPSDSPQPQHF.

The chain links TRBV4-1 to TRBJ1-1; D unclear. Trimming stripped 1 base from V and 4 bases from J, with 16 bases between. Germline CDR1 reads MGHRA; CDR2 reads YSYEKL. The CDR3 sequence is 16 residues long. Written as DNA, the CDR3 is TGCGCCAGCAGCCAAGCCTGGACGACGGCGAGCACTGAAGCTTTCTTT. Translating it yields CASSQAWTTASTEAFF.

The gene calls are TRBV29-1 and TRBJ1-1, with D possibly matching TRBD1 (5 bases). Germline values: CDR1 SQVTM, CDR2 ANQGSEA. V lost 3 bases to trimming and J lost 3 bases, with 11 bases between them. This CDR3 has 13 residues. CDR3 in amino acids: CSVDWGSDTEAFF. CDR3 sequence (DNA): TGCAGCGTTGACTGGGGGAGTGACACTGAAGCTTTCTTT.

The rearrangement links TRBV6-5 to TRBJ2-1, with D unresolved. Per germline, CDR1 MNHEY and CDR2 SVGAGI. This CDR3 has 14 residues. V lost 0 bases to trimming and J lost 7 bases, with 10 bases between them. CDR3: CASSYSRTFNEQFF. DNA for the CDR3: TGTGCCAGCAGTTACTCGAGGACCTTTAATGAGCAGTTCTTC.

This clonotype was counted between two and nine times. The junction departs from germline at one end; a sequencing error may be responsible. The gene calls are TRBV6-5 and TRBJ2-1, with D tentatively TRBD2 (6 bases). The CDR3 has 14 residues. Germline V gives CDR1 MNHEY, CDR2 SVGAGI. The CDR3 bases are TGTGCCAGCAGCCCCGGGGGAGCTTACAGTGAGCAGTTCTTC. Protein product: CASSPGGAYSEQFF.

In its sample, this clonotype was seen a few times. The chain links TRBV11-2 to TRBJ1-2, with a tentative D call TRBD1 (5 bases). The CDR3 totals 12 residues. The germline CDR1 and CDR2 sequences are SGHAT and FQNNGV. Trimming took 5 bases from V and 3 from J, leaving 7 bases between them. The CDR3 nucleotides read TGTGCCAGCAGCACGGGACACTATGGCTACACCTTC. Its protein product is CASSTGHYGYTF.

This clonotype showed up just a few times. The chain carries TRBV7-2 and TRBJ2-2, with D perhaps TRBD2 (5 bases). Per the germline V gene, CDR1 is SGHTA and CDR2 is FQGNSA. The CDR3 is 16 residues long. V lost 8 bases and J lost 3, with 19 bases in between. The CDR3, as DNA: TGTGCCAGCGACCCCCGGGCGGGCGAATACACCGGGGAGCTGTTTTTT. Protein sequence: CASDPRAGEYTGELFF. Complete variable domain (other parts from reference TRBV7-2 and TRBJ2-2): GAGVSQSPSNKVTEKGKDVELRCDPISGHTALYWYRQSLGQGLEFLIYFQGNSAPDKSGLPSDRFSAERTGGSVSTLTIQRTQQEDSAVYLCASDPRAGEYTGELFFGEGSRLTVL.

This clonotype was recorded a few times. The rearrangement links TRBV7-9 to TRBJ2-2; no firm D call. CDR3 size: 13 residues. Germline V gene lookup returns CDR1 SEHNR and CDR2 FQNEAQ (reference sequence). The V gene lost 1 base and the J gene lost 2 bases, with 2 bases spanning the gap. CDR3 protein: CASSLGNTGELFF. The CDR3 coding sequence is TGTGCCAGCAGCTTAGGCAACACCGGGGAGCTGTTTTTT.

V usage is TRBV25-1 and J usage is TRBJ2-3, with D perhaps given as TRBD1 or TRBD2 (5 bases each). The V and J ends lost 6 bases and 13 bases respectively, with 11 bases between them. Germline V CDR1 and CDR2: MGHDK, SYGVNS. This CDR3 has 10 amino acids. In DNA form, the CDR3 reads TGTGCCAGCAGGGGGACGCGTGAGTATTTT. Residues: CASRGTREYF.

The chain is built from TRBV7-2 and TRBJ2-2; D call uncertain. V dropped 1 base and J dropped 5 bases, with 8 bases sitting between them. This CDR3 is 14 amino acids long. The germline V gene encodes CDR1 SGHTA and CDR2 FQGNSA. CDR3 amino acids: CASSLGPQTGELFF. The CDR3 DNA follows: TGTGCCAGCAGCTTAGGCCCCCAAACCGGGGAGCTGTTTTTT. Looking up the rest from reference TRBV7-2 and TRBJ2-2 gives the full variable domain: GAGVSQSPSNKVTEKGKDVELRCDPISGHTALYWYRQSLGQGLEFLIYFQGNSAPDKSGLPSDRFSAERTGGSVSTLTIQRTQQEDSAVYLCASSLGPQTGELFFGEGSRLTVL.

A few counts support this clonotype. The chain employs TRBV19 and TRBJ1-1, with D possibly being TRBD1 (6 bases). Trimming removed 4 bases at V and 6 bases at J, with 15 bases between. Per the germline V gene, CDR1 is LNHDA and CDR2 is SQIVND (reference sequence). The CDR3 is made up of 14 amino acids. CDR3 DNA: TGTGCCAGTAGTACTACAGGGTTTATGGCTGAAGCTTTCTTT. Translation: CASSTTGFMAEAFF.

This clonotype occurred many times. The chain couples TRBV7-9 to TRBJ2-7, with 7 bases fitting TRBD1. The CDR3 length is 17 residues. The germline V gene has CDR1 SEHNR and CDR2 FQNEAQ (reference sequence). With 2 bases clipped from V and 5 bases from J, the junction kept 15 bases outside the gene matches. The CDR3 DNA reads TGTGCCAGCAGCTTACAGAGGACAGGCCCTCTGAGTGACGAGCAGTACTTC. Translating it yields CASSLQRTGPLSDEQYF.

The V and J genes are TRBV12-3 or TRBV12-4 and TRBJ2-1, with D perhaps assigned TRBD1 or TRBD2 (5 bases each). There are 14 residues in the CDR3. Trimming removed 6 bases from V and 10 bases from J, with 19 bases in between. CDR3: CASSLRGSLAEQFF. CDR3 sequence (DNA): TGTGCCAGCAGCCTAAGGGGCAGCTTAGCGGAGCAGTTCTTC.